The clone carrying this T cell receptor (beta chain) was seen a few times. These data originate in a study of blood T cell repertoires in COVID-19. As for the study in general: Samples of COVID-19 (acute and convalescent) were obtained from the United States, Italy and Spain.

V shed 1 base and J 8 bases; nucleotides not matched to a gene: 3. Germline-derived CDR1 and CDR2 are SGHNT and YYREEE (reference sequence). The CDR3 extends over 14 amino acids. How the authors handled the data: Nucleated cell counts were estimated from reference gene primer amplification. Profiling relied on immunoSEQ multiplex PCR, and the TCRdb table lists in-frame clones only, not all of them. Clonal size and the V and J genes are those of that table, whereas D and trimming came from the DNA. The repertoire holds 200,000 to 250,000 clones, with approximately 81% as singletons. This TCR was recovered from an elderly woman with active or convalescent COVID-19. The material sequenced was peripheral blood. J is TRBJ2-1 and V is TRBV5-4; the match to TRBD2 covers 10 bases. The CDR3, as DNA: TGTGCCAGCAGCTTGCTAGCGGGAGTTCATGAGCAGTTCTTC. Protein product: CASSLLAGVHEQFF.